The 18 T cell receptor beta chains below come from one sample, sequenced in a study of OX40 agonist ivuxolimab in advanced cancers. The protocol was immunoSEQ multiplex PCR, while the TCRdb copy is restricted to in-frame clones and leaves out a portion. Of approximately 100,000 clones listed, about 90% are singletons. The sequences come from CD4+ or CD8+ T cells sorted from blood, collected in a trial of the OX40 agonist ivuxolimab. These receptors were obtained from an adult with an advanced solid tumor such as melanoma, head and neck, liver or kidney cancer.

The genes are TRBV29-1 and TRBJ2-5; D is possibly TRBD1 (6 bases). The CDR3 sequence is 11 residues long. Trimming pared 4 bases from V and 5 bases from J, leaving 8 bases between. The germline V gene encodes CDR1 SQVTM and CDR2 ANQGSEA. DNA for the CDR3: TGCAGCGTTGCTGGGGGCGAGACCCAGTACTTC. This translates into CSVAGGETQYF.

The chain uses TRBV7-9 and TRBJ1-4, with a weak D call TRBD1 (6 bases). This CDR3 contains 15 residues. The V gene lost 2 bases and the J gene lost 10 bases, with 17 bases spanning the gap. Per the germline V gene, CDR1 is SEHNR and CDR2 is FQNEAQ (reference sequence). CDR3 in DNA: TGTGCCAGCAGCTTATCTGGGGGGCCTTGGGGAAAACTGTTTTTT. Translation gives CASSLSGGPWGKLFF.

V is TRBV2 and J is TRBJ1-4; 9 nucleotides line up with TRBD1. The CDR3 contains 15 residues. Germline values: CDR1 SNHLY, CDR2 FYNNEI. The V and J ends lost 5 bases and 7 bases, in that order; junction bases with no gene match: 8. Here the CDR3 reads CASSQRGDRAEKLFF. The CDR3 DNA sequence: TGTGCCAGCAGTCAAAGGGGGGACAGGGCTGAAAAACTGTTTTTT.

V and J are TRBV6-5 and TRBJ1-1, with D hard to call. CDR1 MNHEY and CDR2 SVGAGI come from the germline V gene. The CDR3 is 15 amino acids. The germline V and J ends were trimmed by 4 bases and 0 bases, with 12 bases remaining between them. This chain's CDR3 is CASSLFPMMNTEAFF. The CDR3, as DNA: TGTGCCAGCAGTTTGTTCCCCATGATGAACACTGAAGCTTTCTTT.

V usage is TRBV27 and J usage is TRBJ2-6, with 8 positions matching TRBD1. The CDR3 loop spans 17 amino acids. CDR1 and CDR2 (germline): MNHEY, SMNVEV (reference sequence). V gave up 5 bases and J gave up 2 bases; unmatched junction bases: 8. CDR3 bases: TGTGCCAGCAGTCCCGGACAGGGACGGGCTGGGGCCAACGTCCTGACTTTC. Residues: CASSPGQGRAGANVLTF.

This chain connects TRBV7-9 to TRBJ2-1; 14 positions agree with TRBD2. The CDR3 covers 16 residues. The germline V gene has CDR1 SEHNR and CDR2 FQNEAQ (reference sequence). The ends lost 2 bases at V and 5 bases at J; junction bases unmatched: 2. The CDR3 spells CASSLPGLAGDNEQFF. The CDR3 DNA sequence: TGTGCCAGCAGCTTACCGGGACTAGCGGGGGACAATGAGCAGTTCTTC.

CDR3 DNA: TGTGCCAGCAGTTCTCCCATCGAAGGGGGAAACACCATATATTTT. Residues: CASSSPIEGGNTIYF. This sequence joins TRBV28 and TRBJ1-3; D remains unclear. Looked up from germline, CDR1 is MDHEN and CDR2 is SYDVKM. The CDR3 covers 15 residues. Trimming shortened V by 4 bases and J by 4 bases, and 14 bases separated the two germline ends.

This sequence joins TRBV2 and TRBJ2-7; D might be TRBD1 (7 bases). Germline assignment: CDR1 SNHLY and CDR2 FYNNEI. CDR3 size: 16 residues. With 4 bases removed from V and 0 bases from J, the gap between germline ends came to 16 bases. Here the CDR3 DNA reads TGTGCCAGCAGTGGTCAGGGGGGCCCGAGCTCCTACGAGCAGTACTTC. Translated, it gives CASSGQGGPSSYEQYF.

This sequence joins TRBV28 and TRBJ1-2, with 11 bases matching TRBD1. CDR1 is MDHEN and CDR2 is SYDVKM in the germline V gene. This CDR3 comprises 12 residues. Unmatched junction bases numbered 5, after V lost 9 bases and J lost 8 bases. The CDR3 region is CASRDRGSGYTF. In DNA form, the CDR3 reads TGTGCCAGTCGGGACAGGGGGTCCGGCTACACCTTC.

Details on this clone: This same CDR3 is encoded by further DNA sequences in the sample. The CDR3 is CASTLGAEAFF. The CDR3 DNA sequence: TGTGCCAGCACCTTGGGGGCTGAAGCTTTCTTT. This chain uses TRBV28 with TRBJ1-1; the D gene is possibly TRBD1 (5 bases). The V gene's germline CDR1 is MDHEN and CDR2 SYDVKM. The CDR3 is 11 residues long. The V end lost 7 bases, the J end lost 6 bases, and 9 bases lay between the germline ends.

This chain uses TRBV27 with TRBJ2-1, with 7 bases matching TRBD2. The germline V gene encodes CDR1 MNHEY and CDR2 SMNVEV (reference sequence). CDR3 length: 16 amino acids. The V and J ends lost 0 bases and 8 bases, in that order; junction bases with no gene match: 10. For the CDR3, the DNA is TGTGCCAGCAGTTTATCGGGGACTACGGGACGCGATGAGCAGTTCTTC. This encodes CASSLSGTTGRDEQFF.

This clone has just one count. The chain employs TRBV18 and TRBJ1-2; D is unresolved. The CDR3 runs to 15 residues. CDR1 is KGHSH, CDR2 LQKENI, per germline. Trimming removed 2 bases from V and 0 bases from J, with 10 bases in between. The CDR3 sequence is CASSPTVGTNYGYTF. CDR3 nucleotides: TGTGCCAGCTCACCAACTGTCGGAACTAACTATGGCTACACCTTC.

This chain joins TRBV9 and TRBJ2-7; no definite D call. In germline, CDR1 is SGDLS, CDR2 YYNGEE. V was clipped by 0 bases and J by 1 base, with 11 bases between them. The CDR3 consists of 15 residues. DNA of the CDR3: TGTGCCAGCAGCGTAGGGCTGGACGGATCCTACGAGCAGTACTTC. The encoded protein is CASSVGLDGSYEQYF.

This clone turned up a few times. The chain employs TRBV14 and TRBJ1-3; D gene uncertain. CDR3 length equals 13 residues. The germline CDR1 and CDR2 sequences are SGHDN and FVKESK. The germline V and J ends were trimmed by 0 bases and 14 bases, with 14 bases remaining between them. The CDR3 sequence: CASSQDQWRRVYF. The CDR3 coding sequence is TGTGCCAGCAGCCAAGATCAGTGGAGACGGGTATATTTT. Filled out from reference TRBV14 and TRBJ1-3, the complete variable domain reads EAGVTQFPSHSVIEKGQTVTLRCDPISGHDNLYWYRRVMGKEIKFLLHFVKESKQDESGMPNNRFLAERTGGTYSTLKVQPAELEDSGVYFCASSQDQWRRVYFGEGSWLTVV.

For this clone: Other DNA sequences in the same sample also yield this CDR3. V usage is TRBV18 and J usage is TRBJ2-3; no firm D call. The CDR3 spans 13 residues. The germline gives CDR1 KGHSH, CDR2 LQKENI. V lost 3 bases to trimming and J lost 0 bases, with 4 bases between them. The CDR3 region is CASSPGSTDTQYF. The CDR3 DNA follows: TGTGCCAGCTCACCGGGCAGCACAGATACGCAGTATTTT.

The chain combines TRBV6-1 with TRBJ2-1; D not resolved. Trimming left V 3 bases short and J 10 bases short, with 10 bases between. The CDR3 length is 12 residues. Germline CDR1 is MNHNS and CDR2 is SASEGT. CDR3: CASSDFGYEQFF. The CDR3 DNA sequence: TGTGCCAGCAGTGACTTCGGGTACGAGCAGTTCTTC.

This clone was counted a single time. The chain carries TRBV19 and TRBJ1-5, with D possibly matching TRBD1 (6 bases). Trimming took 5 bases from V and 2 from J, leaving 10 bases between them. The V gene's germline CDR1 is LNHDA and CDR2 SQIVND (reference sequence). CDR3 length equals 14 residues. In nucleotides, the CDR3 is TGTGCCAGTAGTGGAGGGGGAGGCAATCAGCCCCAGCATTTT. Translated: CASSGGGGNQPQHF. Full variable domain (missing parts from reference TRBV19 and TRBJ1-5): DGGITQSPKYLFRKEGQNVTLSCEQNLNHDAMYWYRQDPGQGLRLIYYSQIVNDFQKGDIAEGYSVSREKKESFPLTVTSAQKNPTAFYLCASSGGGGNQPQHFGDGTRLSIL.

This clone has more than one count but fewer than ten. V usage is TRBV30 and J usage is TRBJ1-2; the match to TRBD1 covers 7 bases. Per the germline V gene, CDR1 is GTSNPN and CDR2 is SVGIG (reference sequence). Trimming cost V 3 bases and J 4 bases; bases outside gene matches: 5. This CDR3 contains 13 residues. The CDR3 region is CAWSRDRPYGYTF. The DNA for the CDR3 is TGTGCCTGGAGCAGGGACAGACCCTATGGCTACACCTTC.